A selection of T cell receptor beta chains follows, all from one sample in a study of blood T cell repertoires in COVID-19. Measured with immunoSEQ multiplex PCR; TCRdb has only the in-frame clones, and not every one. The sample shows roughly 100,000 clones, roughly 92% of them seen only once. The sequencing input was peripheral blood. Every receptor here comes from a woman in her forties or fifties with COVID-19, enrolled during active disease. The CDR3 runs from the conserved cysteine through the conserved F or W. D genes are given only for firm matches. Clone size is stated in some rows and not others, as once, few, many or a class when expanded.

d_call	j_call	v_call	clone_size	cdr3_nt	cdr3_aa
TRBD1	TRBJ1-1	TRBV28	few	TGTGCCAGCCGACAGGGGATGGGGGGCACTGAAGCTTTCTTT	CASRQGMGGTEAFF
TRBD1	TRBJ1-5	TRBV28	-	TGTGCCAGCGGACAGGGAGTTAGCAATCAGCCCCAGCATTTT	CASGQGVSNQPQHF
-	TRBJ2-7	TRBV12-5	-	TGTGCTAGTGGTTTGAGAGTGGGTCGCGAACAGACGAGCTCCTACGAGCAGTACTTC	CASGLRVGREQTSSYEQYF
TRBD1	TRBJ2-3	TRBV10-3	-	TGTGCCATCAGTTCGGACAGGACTAGCACAGATACGCAGTATTTT	CAISSDRTSTDTQYF
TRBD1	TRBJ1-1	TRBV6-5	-	TGTGCCAGCAGTTACCGGACAGGGAACACTGAAGCTTTCTTT	CASSYRTGNTEAFF
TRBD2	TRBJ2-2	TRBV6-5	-	TGTGCCAGCACCGTCGGACTAGACTCCGGGGAGCTGTTTTTT	CASTVGLDSGELFF
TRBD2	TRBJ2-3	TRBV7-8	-	TGTGCCAGCAGTTTCCCAGGACTAGCGGGGACAGATACGCAGTATTTT	CASSFPGLAGTDTQYF
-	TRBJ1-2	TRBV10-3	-	TGTGCCACCACGACTACTAGCTTCGGCGGAGAGGGCTACACCTTC	CATTTTSFGGEGYTF
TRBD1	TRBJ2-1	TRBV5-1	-	TGCGCCAGCAGCGTGACCGGGACAGTATCCTACAATGAGCAGTTCTTC	CASSVTGTVSYNEQFF
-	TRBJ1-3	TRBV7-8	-	TGTGCCAGCAGCTTAGGCGCTGGAAACACCATATATTTT	CASSLGAGNTIYF
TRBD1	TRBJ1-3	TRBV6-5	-	TGTGCCAGCAGTCCACAGGGGGCATACGGAAACACCATATATTTT	CASSPQGAYGNTIYF
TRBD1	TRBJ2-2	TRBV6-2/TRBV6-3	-	TGTGCCAGCAGTTTAGGACAGGGGGCCCCCGGGGAGCTGTTTTTT	CASSLGQGAPGELFF
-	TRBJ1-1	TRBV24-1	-	TGTGCCACCCAGGAAGGGGACACTGAAGCTTTCTTT	CATQEGDTEAFF
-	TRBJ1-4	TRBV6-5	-	TGTGCCAGCAGTTTCGGAGGGTCGATGGGTGAAAAACTGTTTTTT	CASSFGGSMGEKLFF
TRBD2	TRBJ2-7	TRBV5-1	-	TGCGCCAGCAGCCCGGGGGGGATCAACGAGCAGTACTTC	CASSPGGINEQYF
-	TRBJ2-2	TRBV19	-	TGTGCCACCGCCCCCCTGAGGACCGGGGAGCTGTTTTTT	CATAPLRTGELFF
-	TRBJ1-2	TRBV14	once	TGTGCCAGCAGCCAAGCTTCGCCGGGTGGAAGTCTTGGCTACACCTTC	CASSQASPGGSLGYTF
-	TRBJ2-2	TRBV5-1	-	TGCGCCAGCAGCTCCTACCAGACACCGAACACCGGGGAGCTGTTTTTT	CASSSYQTPNTGELFF
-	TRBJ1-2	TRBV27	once	TGTGCCAGCAGTTTAAGTGTGTCGAGCCTAAACTATGGCTACACCTTC	CASSLSVSSLNYGYTF
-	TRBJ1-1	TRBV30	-	TGTGCCTGGTTAGACGGGAGGTCTCTGAGCACTGAAGCTTTCTTT	CAWLDGRSLSTEAFF
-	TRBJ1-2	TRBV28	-	TGTGCCAGCAGTTTGGTCAGCTATGGCTACACCTTC	CASSLVSYGYTF
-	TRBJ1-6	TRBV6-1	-	TGTGCCAGCAGTGAATTCCCGGTCCCTAATTCACCCCTCCACTTT	CASSEFPVPNSPLHF
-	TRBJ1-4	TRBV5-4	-	TGTGCCAGCAGCCCCGGCGGGCCCCGGGAGGAAAAACTGTTTTTT	CASSPGGPREEKLFF
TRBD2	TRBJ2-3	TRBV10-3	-	TGTGCCATCAGGACGACTAGCGGGGGGCCCACAGATACGCAGTATTTT	CAIRTTSGGPTDTQYF
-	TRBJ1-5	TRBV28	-	TGTGCCCCAGGGCCTCAGGGGTATAGCAATCAGCCCCAGCATTTT	CAPGPQGYSNQPQHF
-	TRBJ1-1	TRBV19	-	TGTGCCAGTAGCCTATTAGGGACCCAGGGGACTGAAGCTTTCTTT	CASSLLGTQGTEAFF
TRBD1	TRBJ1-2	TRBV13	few	TGTGCCAGCAGCTTCAGGGACAGGTCCTATGGCTACACCTTC	CASSFRDRSYGYTF
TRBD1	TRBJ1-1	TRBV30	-	TGTGCCTGGAGTGTACTTGGCGGGACAGGGTCAATGAACACTGAAGCTTTCTTT	CAWSVLGGTGSMNTEAFF
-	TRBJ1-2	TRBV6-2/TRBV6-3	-	TGTGCCAGCAGTCGACGGACAGAAGTCTATGGCTACACCTTC	CASSRRTEVYGYTF
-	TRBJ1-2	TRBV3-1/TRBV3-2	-	TGTGCCAGCAGCCTTTTTCAGGGGACGGGCGGCTACACCTTC	CASSLFQGTGGYTF
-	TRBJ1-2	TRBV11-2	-	TGTGCCAGCAGCTTAGCGGCTCCGGGGGGTTTGGGCTACACCTTC	CASSLAAPGGLGYTF
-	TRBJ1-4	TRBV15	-	TGTGCCACCAGCAGTTTCAAGTTGGTCGGGAGTGAAAAACTGTTTTTT	CATSSFKLVGSEKLFF
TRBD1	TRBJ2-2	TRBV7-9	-	TGTGCCAGCAGCTTAGATCGACAGGGTTGGACCGGGGAGCTGTTTTTT	CASSLDRQGWTGELFF
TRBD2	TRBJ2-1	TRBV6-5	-	TGTGCCAGCAGTTTCCGGACTAGCGGGGGGCTAGATGAGCAGTTCTTC	CASSFRTSGGLDEQFF
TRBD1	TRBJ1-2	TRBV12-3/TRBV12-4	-	TGTGCCAGCAGCCCTGACAGGGGATATGGCTACACCTTC	CASSPDRGYGYTF
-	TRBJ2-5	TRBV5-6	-	TGTGCCAGCAGCATTGTATCCCAAGAGACCCAGTACTTC	CASSIVSQETQYF
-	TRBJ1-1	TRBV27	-	TGTGCCAGCAGTTTATCCCCCGCCCCGGGGACTGAAGCTTTCTTT	CASSLSPAPGTEAFF
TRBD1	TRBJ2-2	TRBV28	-	TGTGCCAGCAGTTTTCGACAGGGGGCAAGCGGGGAGCTGTTTTTT	CASSFRQGASGELFF
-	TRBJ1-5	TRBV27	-	TGTGCCAGCAGTTTTGACCTTACGGGAACTCAGCCCCAGCATTTT	CASSFDLTGTQPQHF
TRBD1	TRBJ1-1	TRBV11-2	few	TGTGCCAGCAGAGAGATACAGGGGGCCCTCACTGAAGCTTTCTTT	CASREIQGALTEAFF
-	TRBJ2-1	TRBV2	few	TGTGCCAGCAGTGATGCAGGGTCAAGATACAATGAGCAGTTCTTC	CASSDAGSRYNEQFF
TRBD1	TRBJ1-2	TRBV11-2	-	TGTGCCAGCAGCTTTTCGCAGACAGGGGCCGCTGGCTATGGCTACACCTTC	CASSFSQTGAAGYGYTF